These 16 T cell receptor beta chains were all obtained from the same sample, sequenced in a study of graft-versus-host responses after intestinal transplantation. These TCRs are of unknown antigen specificity. TCRdb's copy holds only in-frame clones and misses some; the assay was immunoSEQ multiplex PCR. The table includes 95,000 to 150,000 clones, roughly 95% detected once. The sample here was unstimulated CD8+ T cells sorted from spleen or lymph node cells, taken before intestinal transplant. The receptor source for this set is a human donor who received an intestinal transplant.

V usage is TRBV11-2 and J usage is TRBJ2-5; D may be TRBD1 or TRBD2 (5 bases each). Germline CDR1 reads SGHAT; CDR2 reads FQNNGV. The V end lost 5 bases, the J end lost 3 bases, and 25 bases lay between the germline ends. The CDR3 consists of 18 residues. The CDR3, as DNA: TGTGCCAGCAGCCTCCCTTGGGGCGGGTCCATGATGAAAGAGACCCAGTACTTC. This encodes CASSLPWGGSMMKETQYF.

This clone was counted a single time. V is TRBV4-1 and J is TRBJ2-7, with TRBD1 matching over 11 bases. Germline V CDR1 and CDR2: MGHRA, YSYEKL. The CDR3 sequence is 15 residues long. The J segment lost 0 bases and the V segment lost 5 bases, leaving 3 bases of the junction unmatched. In nucleotides, the CDR3 is TGCGCCAGCAGCTGGGACAGGGGGATCTCCTACGAGCAGTACTTC. This encodes CASSWDRGISYEQYF.

The chain couples TRBV18 to TRBJ1-2; no clear D gene. Per the germline V gene, CDR1 is KGHSH and CDR2 is LQKENI. CDR3 length: 12 residues. The V gene lost 8 bases and the J gene lost 6 bases, with 13 bases spanning the gap. This CDR3 is CASPGDEDGYTF. The CDR3 DNA follows: TGTGCCAGCCCAGGTGATGAGGATGGCTACACCTTC.

The rearrangement uses TRBV11-2 and TRBJ2-7; D unclear. Trimming removed 0 bases from V and 4 bases from J, with 13 bases in between. Germline V gives CDR1 SGHAT, CDR2 FQNNGV. This CDR3 has 15 residues. The CDR3: CASSLEHPGSYEQYF. The CDR3 DNA reads TGTGCCAGCAGCTTAGAACACCCGGGTTCGTACGAGCAGTACTTC.

J is TRBJ2-1 and V is TRBV9; 7 bases agree with TRBD2. The germline CDR1 and CDR2 sequences are SGDLS and YYNGEE. The trim removed 3 bases at V and 8 bases at J, leaving 5 bases unmatched. The CDR3 is made up of 13 amino acids. The CDR3 loop is CASSAWTRDEQFF. CDR3 coding DNA: TGTGCCAGCAGCGCATGGACTAGGGATGAGCAGTTCTTC.

The chain uses TRBV4-1 and TRBJ2-5; TRBD1 might be the D (5 bases). V shed 6 bases and J shed 1 base, with 9 bases lying between them. The germline V gene encodes CDR1 MGHRA and CDR2 YSYEKL. The CDR3 is 13 amino acids. CDR3 protein: CASSHRFQETQYF. CDR3 in DNA: TGCGCCAGCAGTCACAGGTTCCAAGAGACCCAGTACTTC.

The chain carries TRBV5-1 and TRBJ2-3; D remains ambiguous. Trimming took 0 bases from V and 2 from J, leaving 7 bases between them. The CDR3 spans 14 residues. Germline CDR1 SGHRS, CDR2 YFSETQ. As DNA, the CDR3 is TGCGCCAGCAGCTTGGTGGGCCCCACAGATACGCAGTATTTT. Its translation is CASSLVGPTDTQYF.

V and J are TRBV19 and TRBJ1-1; TRBD1 matches 9 bases. The germline V gene encodes CDR1 LNHDA and CDR2 SQIVND (reference sequence). This CDR3 contains 15 residues. With 5 bases clipped from V and 6 bases from J, the junction kept 10 bases outside the gene matches. The CDR3 is CASSAIQGAGAEAFF. CDR3 DNA sequence: TGTGCCAGTAGTGCGATACAGGGGGCTGGGGCTGAAGCTTTCTTT.

The chain links TRBV19 to TRBJ1-2; 7 positions agree with TRBD1. Trimming cost V 4 bases and J 2 bases; bases outside gene matches: 10. CDR3 length: 16 amino acids. The germline V gene encodes CDR1 LNHDA and CDR2 SQIVND (reference sequence). The CDR3: CASSTAGTAWNYGYTF. The CDR3 bases are TGTGCCAGTAGTACGGCCGGGACAGCCTGGAACTATGGCTACACCTTC.

The chain joins TRBV4-3 to TRBJ1-2; 7 bases agree with TRBD1. The CDR3 spans 16 residues. Germline CDR1 is LGHNA and CDR2 is YSLEER. Trimming cost V 0 bases and J 7 bases; bases outside gene matches: 11. CDR3 sequence: CASSQDSVRQGRGYTF. CDR3 DNA sequence: TGCGCCAGCAGCCAAGATTCGGTGAGACAGGGACGTGGCTACACCTTC.

The chain uses TRBV7-2 and TRBJ2-5; D possibly corresponds to TRBD2 (6 bases). V lost 6 bases to trimming and J lost 5 bases, with 19 bases between them. Germline CDR1 and CDR2: SGHTA and FQGNSA. CDR3 length: 15 amino acids. The CDR3 region has the DNA TGTGCCAGCAGTATAGCCCCGGGAGAAAGGGAGACCCAGTACTTC. As protein: CASSIAPGERETQYF.

The chain uses TRBV4-2 and TRBJ2-7, with TRBD1 identical over 9 bases. V lost 0 bases to trimming and J lost 4 bases; unmatched junction nucleotides: 7. Germline V CDR1 and CDR2: LGHNA, YNFKEQ. CDR3 length equals 16 residues. The CDR3 sequence: CASSQESTGGIYEQYF. CDR3 nucleotides: TGTGCCAGCAGCCAAGAATCGACAGGGGGGATTTACGAGCAGTACTTC.

The J gene is TRBJ2-1, the V gene TRBV7-9, with 7 nucleotides matching TRBD2. J lost 4 bases, V lost 5 bases, and 8 bases had no gene match. The germline CDR1 and CDR2 sequences are SEHNR and FQNEAQ (reference sequence). This CDR3 has 15 amino acids. Here the CDR3 reads CASSQAGPKYNEQFF. The CDR3 region has the DNA TGTGCCAGCAGCCAAGCGGGACCCAAATACAATGAGCAGTTCTTC.

The chain joins TRBV11-2 to TRBJ1-1; 7 positions match TRBD1. In germline, CDR1 is SGHAT, CDR2 FQNNGV. The ends lost 1 base at V and 7 bases at J; junction bases unmatched: 3. The CDR3 runs to 13 residues. CDR3 amino acids: CASSLGWTGEAFF. The DNA for the CDR3 is TGTGCCAGCAGCTTAGGTTGGACAGGTGAAGCTTTCTTT. The full variable domain, rest sourced from reference TRBV11-2 and TRBJ1-1, is EAGVAQSPRYKIIEKRQSVAFWCNPISGHATLYWYQQILGQGPKLLIQFQNNGVVDDSQLPKDRFSAERLKGVDSTLKIQPAKLEDSAVYLCASSLGWTGEAFFGQGTRLTVV.

The chain links TRBV27 to TRBJ2-1; a weak D match, TRBD2 (5 bases). Trimming took 10 bases from V and 5 from J, leaving 12 bases between them. Germline loops: CDR1 MNHEY, CDR2 SMNVEV (reference sequence). CDR3 length equals 12 residues. In nucleotides, the CDR3 is TGTGCCACCCACGTCGGGAACAATGAGCAGTTCTTC. This translates into CATHVGNNEQFF.

Here the CDR3 reads CASSPRLAGGDEQYF. The CDR3 nucleotides are TGTGCCAGCAGTCCTAGACTAGCGGGAGGGGATGAGCAGTACTTC. The J gene is TRBJ2-7, the V gene TRBV28; 14 bases agree with TRBD2. V lost 5 bases and J lost 7; bases outside the gene matches: 7. The length of the CDR3 is 15 residues. Per germline, CDR1 MDHEN and CDR2 SYDVKM.